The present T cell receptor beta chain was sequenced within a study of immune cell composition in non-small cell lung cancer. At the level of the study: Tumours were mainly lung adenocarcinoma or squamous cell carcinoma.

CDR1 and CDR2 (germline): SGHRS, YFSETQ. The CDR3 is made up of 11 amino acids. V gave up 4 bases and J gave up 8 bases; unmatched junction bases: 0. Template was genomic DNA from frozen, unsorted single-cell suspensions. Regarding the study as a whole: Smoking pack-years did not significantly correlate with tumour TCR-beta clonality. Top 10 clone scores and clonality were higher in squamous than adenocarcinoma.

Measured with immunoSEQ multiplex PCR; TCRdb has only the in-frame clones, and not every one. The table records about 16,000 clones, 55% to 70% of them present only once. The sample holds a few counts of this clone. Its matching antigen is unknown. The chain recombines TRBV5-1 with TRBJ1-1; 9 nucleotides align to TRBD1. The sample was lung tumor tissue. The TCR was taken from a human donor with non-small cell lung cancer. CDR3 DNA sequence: TGCGCCAGCAGCGGACAGGGGGAAGCTTTCTTT. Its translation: CASSGQGEAFF.